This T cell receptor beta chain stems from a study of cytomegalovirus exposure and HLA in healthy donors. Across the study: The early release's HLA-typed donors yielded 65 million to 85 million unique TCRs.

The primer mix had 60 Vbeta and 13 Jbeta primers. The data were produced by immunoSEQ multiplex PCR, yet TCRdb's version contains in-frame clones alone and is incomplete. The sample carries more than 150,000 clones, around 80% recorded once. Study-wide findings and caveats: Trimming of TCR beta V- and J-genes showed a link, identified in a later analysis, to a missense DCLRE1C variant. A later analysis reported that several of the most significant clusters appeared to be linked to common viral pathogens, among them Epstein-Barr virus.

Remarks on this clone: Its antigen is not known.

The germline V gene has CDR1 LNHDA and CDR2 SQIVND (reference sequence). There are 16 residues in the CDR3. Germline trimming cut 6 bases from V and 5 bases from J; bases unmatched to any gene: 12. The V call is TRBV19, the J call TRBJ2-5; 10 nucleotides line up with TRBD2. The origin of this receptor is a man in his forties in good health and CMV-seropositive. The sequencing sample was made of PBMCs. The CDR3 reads CASSPMMSGGVETQYF. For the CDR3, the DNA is TGTGCCAGTAGCCCGATGATGAGCGGGGGGGTTGAGACCCAGTACTTC.